The 17 T cell receptor beta chains given below trace back to one sample, sequenced in a study of Graves' ophthalmopathy and Graves' hyperthyroidism. Amplification of TCR beta CDR3 regions used RNA transcripts. HTBI primers primed a first-round RT-PCR, and a second-round multiplex PCR followed. TCRdb re-called the multiplex PCR reads with MiXCR, one entry per CDR3 protein. This sample has approximately 1.2 million distinct CDR3 sequences; about two fifths occur once, and the top ten carry 11%. The material sequenced was peripheral blood or thyroid tissue (not recorded which). All receptors come from an adult man with Graves' hyperthyroidism.

Worth noting for this clonotype: A read error may account for a junction end that differs from germline. This chain joins TRBV7-2 and TRBJ1-1; tentative D call: TRBD1 (5 bases). CDR3 length equals 12 residues. Germline CDR1 is SGHTA and CDR2 is FQGNSA. The CDR3 loop reads CASSPRTKSLLF. Here the CDR3 DNA reads TGTGCCAGCAGCCCCAGGACAAAAAGCTTACTCTTT. The whole variable domain, remainder taken from reference TRBV7-2 and TRBJ1-1, is GAGVSQSPSNKVTEKGKDVELRCDPISGHTALYWYRQSLGQGLEFLIYFQGNSAPDKSGLPSDRFSAERTGGSVSTLTIQRTQQEDSAVYLCASSPRTKSLLFGQGTRLTVV.

V and J are TRBV2 and TRBJ2-1, with unresolved D. V lost 8 bases and J lost 4, with 12 bases in between. Looked up from germline, CDR1 is SNHLY and CDR2 is FYNNEI. This CDR3 comprises 13 residues. The CDR3 DNA follows: TGTGCCAGCCGGGCAATCTTTTACAATGAGCAGTTCTTC. Translating it yields CASRAIFYNEQFF.

This clonotype was recorded many times. J is TRBJ1-1 and V is TRBV6-5, with D possibly TRBD1 on 6 matching bases. This CDR3 has 13 amino acids. Looked up from germline, CDR1 is MNHEY and CDR2 is SVGAGI. V lost 8 bases and J 4 bases, leaving 14 bases between the germline ends. This CDR3 is CASHGGGGTEAFF. For the CDR3, the DNA is TGTGCCAGCCATGGAGGGGGGGGCACTGAAGCTTTCTTT.

The rearrangement links TRBV7-9 to TRBJ2-6; the D gene could be TRBD1 or TRBD2 (5 bases each). The germline gives CDR1 SEHNR, CDR2 FQNEAQ (reference sequence). Trimming removed 6 bases at V and 4 bases at J, with 10 bases between. This CDR3 region has 14 residues. CDR3 residues: CASSGTVGANVLTF. The CDR3 bases are TGTGCCAGCAGTGGGACGGTCGGGGCCAACGTCCTGACTTTC.

This clonotype was counted between two and nine times. The chain employs TRBV9 and TRBJ2-3; 8 positions match TRBD2. V shed 0 bases, J shed 4 bases, and the junction held 4 bases outside the gene matches. The germline gives CDR1 SGDLS, CDR2 YYNGEE. CDR3 length equals 15 residues. CDR3 coding DNA: TGTGCCAGCAGCGTAGGCGGGGGGCTTGCAGATACGCAGTATTTT. It specifies CASSVGGGLADTQYF.

The V call is TRBV5-6, the J call TRBJ2-5; either TRBD1 or TRBD2 may supply D (5 bases each). The CDR3 extends over 14 amino acids. Germline V gene sequence: CDR1 SGHDT, CDR2 YYEEEE. Trimming shortened V by 2 bases and J by 4 bases, and 12 bases separated the two germline ends. The DNA for the CDR3 is TGTGCCAGCAGCTTTTCGACGGGGCTAGAGACCCAGTACTTC. It yields the protein CASSFSTGLETQYF.

This clonotype occurred many times. The chain joins TRBV7-2 to TRBJ2-7, with D unclear. In germline, CDR1 is SGHTA, CDR2 FQGNSA. The CDR3 covers 15 residues. V was cut by 1 base and J by 1 base, with 11 bases left in between. The CDR3 loop is CASSLVAGPSYEQYF. The CDR3 nucleotides read TGTGCCAGCAGCTTAGTAGCCGGTCCATCCTACGAGCAGTACTTC.

This clonotype was picked up a small number of times. The V and J genes are TRBV3-1 and TRBJ2-7, with 10 nucleotides matching TRBD2. V lost 4 bases and J lost 6; bases outside the gene matches: 12. The CDR3 contains 16 residues. Germline-derived CDR1 and CDR2 are LGHDT and YNNKEL (reference sequence). DNA of the CDR3: TGTGCCAGCAGCCCGACAGGGATAGCGGGAGGACGCGAGCAGTACTTC. Protein sequence: CASSPTGIAGGREQYF.

This clonotype was detected many times. The rearrangement links TRBV24-1 to TRBJ2-5; TRBD1 matches at 8 bases. The V gene's germline CDR1 is KGHDR and CDR2 SFDVKD. This CDR3 has 16 amino acids. V trimming: 4 bases; J trimming: 4 bases; junction bases outside the gene matches: 10. CDR3 DNA: TGTGCCACCAGTGACACCCCTGGACAGGGTCGAGAGACCCAGTACTTC. This sequence encodes CATSDTPGQGRETQYF.

This clonotype appeared a single time. The genes are TRBV10-1 and TRBJ1-1, with D perhaps matching TRBD1 (6 bases). V lost 0 bases and J 12 bases, leaving 17 bases between the germline ends. Germline V gene sequence: CDR1 WNHNN, CDR2 SYGVQD (reference sequence). The CDR3 runs to 14 residues. CDR3 protein: CASSESTRGNDTFF. In DNA form, the CDR3 reads TGCGCCAGCAGTGAGTCGACCAGGGGCAATGATACTTTCTTT.

V and J are TRBV20-1 and TRBJ1-2; D gene ambiguous. Trimming pared 0 bases from V and 5 bases from J, leaving 13 bases between. The CDR3 is made up of 14 amino acids. From germline, CDR1 is DFQATT and CDR2 SNEGSKA (reference sequence). The CDR3 DNA sequence: TGCAGTGCTAGAGATATGGCGTCGGATTATGGCTACACCTTC. As protein: CSARDMASDYGYTF.

This clonotype was counted between two and nine times. V gene TRBV20-1 combines with J gene TRBJ2-7; 10 bases are a match to TRBD2. V dropped 2 bases and J dropped 5; count of bases not matched to a gene: 3. Germline V CDR1 and CDR2: DFQATT, SNEGSKA (reference sequence). The CDR3 consists of 13 residues. Here the CDR3 DNA reads TGCAGTGCTAGATTAGCGGGAGGTCACGAGCAGTACTTC. Its translation: CSARLAGGHEQYF.

As for this clonotype: A read error may explain this, as a much larger clone is one base away. This chain connects TRBV4-3 to TRBJ1-1, with a weak D call TRBD1 (5 bases). The CDR3 loop spans 13 amino acids. From germline, CDR1 is LGHNA and CDR2 YSLEER. With 0 bases removed from V and 7 bases from J, the gap between germline ends came to 9 bases. The CDR3 region is CASSQEDGGEAFF. DNA of the CDR3: TGCGCCAGCAGCCAAGAAGACGGGGGTGAAGCTTTCTTT.

The V and J genes are TRBV7-9 and TRBJ1-4; D is undetermined. CDR3 length: 14 residues. Trimming cost V 6 bases and J 8 bases, with 16 bases left between them. Germline values: CDR1 SEHNR, CDR2 FQNEAQ (reference sequence). DNA for the CDR3: TGTGCCAGCAGTTCCCCGGGTCCGGTGGAAAAACTGTTTTTT. Its protein product is CASSSPGPVEKLFF.

The chain carries TRBV4-1 and TRBJ1-5; D call uncertain. V was cut by 0 bases and J by 1 base, with 10 bases left in between. This CDR3 is 16 amino acids long. Germline V gene sequence: CDR1 MGHRA, CDR2 YSYEKL. The chain's CDR3 is CASSQDRGISNQPQHF. CDR3 coding DNA: TGCGCCAGCAGCCAAGATCGAGGGATCAGCAATCAGCCCCAGCATTTT.

This clonotype was seen a few times. The chain is built from TRBV12-3 or TRBV12-4 and TRBJ1-2; perhaps TRBD1 as D (5 bases). The CDR3 runs 14 residues. Trimming stripped 6 bases from V and 3 bases from J, with 14 bases between. CDR3 in amino acids: CASSQDSTDYGYTF. DNA for the CDR3: TGTGCCAGCAGCCAAGACAGCACGGACTATGGCTACACCTTC.

This chain uses TRBV7-2 with TRBJ1-4, with a weak D call TRBD1 (5 bases). Germline loops: CDR1 SGHTA, CDR2 FQGNSA. The V gene lost 7 bases and the J gene lost 11 bases, with 14 bases spanning the gap. CDR3 size: 12 residues. The CDR3 is CASIVAGEKLFF. In nucleotides, the CDR3 is TGTGCCAGCATCGTAGCGGGGGAGAAACTGTTTTTT.